Listed below are T cell receptor beta chains from one sample, sequenced in a study of blood T cell repertoires in COVID-19. Here immunoSEQ multiplex PCR was the method, and the copy in TCRdb shows in-frame clones only, minus some. The data contain about 290,000 clones, 70% to 90% of them singletons. The sample comprised peripheral blood. The receptors come from a woman aged 45-65 years with active or convalescent COVID-19. CDR3s include the opening cysteine and the closing phenylalanine or tryptophan. D genes are given only for firm matches. The size of a clone is reported for some rows only, either as once, few or many, or as a class for expanded clones.

V	J	D	size	CDR3	DNA
TRBV6-1	TRBJ1-5	TRBD1	NA	CASSVRTGRGNQPQHF	TGTGCCAGCAGTGTCAGGACAGGGCGGGGCAATCAGCCCCAGCATTTT
TRBV5-6	TRBJ1-5	NA	many	CASSADRSNQPQHF	TGTGCCAGCAGCGCTGACAGAAGCAATCAGCCCCAGCATTTT
TRBV7-9	TRBJ1-1	TRBD1	NA	CASSSQAGQGGNTEAFF	TGTGCCAGCAGCTCTCAAGCGGGACAGGGGGGGAACACTGAAGCTTTCTTT
TRBV11-2	TRBJ2-3	TRBD2	once	CASSLASAGEPTDTQYF	TGTGCCAGCAGCTTAGCGTCAGCGGGAGAACCTACAGATACGCAGTATTTT
TRBV13	TRBJ1-2	TRBD1	NA	CASSYGTDYGYTF	TGTGCCAGCAGCTACGGGACAGACTATGGCTACACCTTC
TRBV28	TRBJ1-6	TRBD1	NA	CASSAHRGRVSSSPLHF	TGTGCCAGCAGTGCACACAGGGGGAGGGTAAGCAGCTCACCCCTCCACTTT
TRBV7-9	TRBJ2-3	TRBD2	NA	CASSSSGSTDTQYF	TGTGCCAGCAGCTCTAGCGGGAGCACAGATACGCAGTATTTT
TRBV14	TRBJ2-7	TRBD2	NA	CASSPRESTYEQYF	TGTGCCAGCAGCCCGCGGGAGTCCACCTACGAGCAGTACTTC
TRBV7-8	TRBJ1-2	NA	NA	CASRTTNGYTF	TGTGCCAGCAGGACAACGAATGGCTACACCTTC
TRBV4-1	TRBJ2-2	NA	NA	CASSPEDLRFGELFF	TGCGCCAGCAGCCCGGAAGACCTCAGGTTCGGGGAGCTGTTTTTT
TRBV5-1	TRBJ2-1	TRBD2	NA	CASSFSGLAGGVDEQFF	TGCGCCAGCAGCTTCTCGGGGCTGGCGGGAGGGGTGGATGAGCAGTTCTTC
TRBV29-1	TRBJ2-5	TRBD1	once	CSVGDRGRQETQYF	TGCAGCGTGGGGGACAGGGGGCGGCAAGAGACCCAGTACTTC
TRBV10-3	TRBJ1-2	TRBD1	once	CAIRAGGVDGYTF	TGTGCCATCAGGGCAGGGGGTGTAGATGGCTACACCTTC
TRBV19	TRBJ1-2	NA	NA	CASSLLGGVKDGYTF	TGTGCCAGTAGTCTACTTGGGGGGGTGAAGGATGGCTACACCTTC
TRBV5-4	TRBJ2-7	NA	NA	CASSHPLEAEQYF	TGTGCCAGCAGCCACCCACTAGAGGCCGAGCAGTACTTC
TRBV3-1/TRBV3-2	TRBJ2-3	NA	NA	CASSQDKPPDTQYF	TGTGCCAGCAGCCAAGATAAGCCCCCAGATACGCAGTATTTT
TRBV15	TRBJ1-4	TRBD1	NA	CATSRDKGAGEKLFF	TGTGCCACCAGCAGAGATAAGGGGGCAGGTGAAAAACTGTTTTTT
TRBV7-9	TRBJ2-2	TRBD2	NA	CASSSQPGLAGWNTGELFF	TGTGCCAGCAGCTCCCAGCCGGGACTAGCGGGATGGAACACCGGGGAGCTGTTTTTT
TRBV6-5	TRBJ1-2	NA	NA	CASSTREGYGYTF	TGTGCCAGCAGTACCCGGGAGGGGTATGGCTACACCTTC
TRBV19	TRBJ2-3	TRBD1	NA	CASSLTRGKGQGMGDTQYF	TGTGCCAGTAGCCTTACGAGGGGGAAAGGACAGGGAATGGGAGATACGCAGTATTTT
TRBV27	TRBJ1-3	NA	NA	CASSLSWAGSGNTIYF	TGTGCCAGCAGTTTATCGTGGGCAGGCTCTGGAAACACCATATATTTT
TRBV7-8	TRBJ2-1	TRBD2	NA	CASSGGRSSYNEQFF	TGTGCCAGCAGCGGCGGGAGGAGCTCCTACAATGAGCAGTTCTTC
TRBV4-2	TRBJ2-5	TRBD1	NA	CASSQGTGRVIAETQYF	TGTGCCAGCAGCCAGGGGACAGGGCGGGTTATCGCGGAGACCCAGTACTTC
TRBV28	TRBJ2-1	TRBD2	NA	CASIGTSGKAYNEQFF	TGTGCCAGCATTGGGACTAGCGGGAAGGCTTACAATGAGCAGTTCTTC
TRBV21-1	TRBJ1-2	NA	NA	CASSIWGQGASNYGYTF	NA
TRBV19	TRBJ1-2	NA	NA	CASSMRQDYTTNYGYTF	TGTGCCAGTAGTATGAGGCAGGACTACACCACTAACTATGGCTACACCTTC
TRBV19	TRBJ1-5	NA	NA	CASNSVPFSNQPQHF	TGTGCCAGTAATTCAGTCCCCTTTAGCAATCAGCCCCAGCATTTT
TRBV4-1	TRBJ2-3	TRBD2	few	CASSHTRTSGRARDTQYF	TGCGCCAGCAGCCACACTCGGACTAGCGGGAGGGCCAGAGATACGCAGTATTTT
TRBV3-1/TRBV3-2	TRBJ1-2	NA	NA	CARQGSYGYTF	TGTGCCAGACAGGGATCCTATGGCTACACCTTC
TRBV28	TRBJ2-6	NA	NA	CASVGGGYPGANVLTF	TGTGCCAGCGTCGGGGGAGGTTACCCTGGGGCCAACGTCCTGACTTTC
TRBV20-1	TRBJ2-1	TRBD2	NA	CSASEREGHRAYNEQFF	TGCAGTGCTAGTGAGCGGGAGGGGCATAGGGCCTACAATGAGCAGTTCTTC
TRBV10-3	TRBJ2-7	TRBD2	NA	CAISNGTSASYEQYF	TGTGCCATCAGCAACGGGACTAGCGCCTCCTACGAGCAGTACTTC
TRBV28	TRBJ1-1	TRBD1	NA	CASSFILTGDLLDTEAFF	TGTGCCAGCAGTTTTATCCTGACAGGGGACTTATTGGACACTGAAGCTTTCTTT
TRBV28	TRBJ1-2	TRBD1	NA	CASRRQGEGYTF	TGTGCCAGCAGGCGACAGGGGGAGGGCTACACCTTC
TRBV18	TRBJ1-2	NA	NA	CASSPETGSYGYTF	TGTGCCAGCTCACCGGAGACAGGCAGCTATGGCTACACCTTC
TRBV12-3/TRBV12-4	TRBJ1-1	NA	NA	CASSLRGWQGAFF	TGTGCCAGCAGTTTACGGGGGTGGCAGGGAGCTTTCTTT
TRBV10-3	TRBJ2-7	TRBD1	NA	CAISESDRGPTSYEQYF	TGTGCCATCAGTGAGTCCGACAGGGGGCCTACTTCCTACGAGCAGTACTTC
TRBV7-9	TRBJ2-1	TRBD2	NA	CASSLGGLAGNYNEQFF	TGTGCCAGCAGCTTAGGGGGGCTAGCGGGAAATTACAATGAGCAGTTCTTC
TRBV11-3	TRBJ1-1	NA	NA	CASSSGRLNTEAFF	TGTGCCAGCAGCTCAGGGAGGCTGAACACTGAAGCTTTCTTT
TRBV11-2	TRBJ2-7	TRBD2	NA	CASSPGLAGAYEQYF	TGTGCCAGCAGCCCGGGTCTAGCGGGAGCTTACGAGCAGTACTTC
TRBV9	TRBJ2-7	NA	NA	CASSPWAGSSYEQYF	TGTGCCAGCAGCCCCTGGGCGGGGAGCTCCTACGAGCAGTACTTC
TRBV5-1	TRBJ1-2	NA	NA	CASSYGAVNDYGYTF	TGCGCCAGCAGCTATGGCGCGGTTAATGACTATGGCTACACCTTC
TRBV7-2	TRBJ2-1	NA	once	CASSLWPGGNNEQFF	TGTGCCAGCAGCTTATGGCCAGGGGGGAACAATGAGCAGTTCTTC
TRBV5-6	TRBJ2-6	NA	NA	CASSTRVSGANVLTF	TGTGCCAGCAGCACCAGGGTATCCGGGGCCAACGTCCTGACTTTC
TRBV10-3	TRBJ2-5	NA	NA	CAISENSGVETQYF	TGTGCCATCAGTGAGAATAGCGGCGTAGAGACCCAGTACTTC
TRBV4-2	TRBJ2-7	TRBD1	NA	CASSQWGQGTYEQYF	TGTGCCAGCAGCCAGTGGGGACAGGGTACATACGAGCAGTACTTC
TRBV27	TRBJ2-2	NA	NA	CASSSQRQEAGELFF	TGTGCCAGCAGTTCCCAAAGGCAAGAGGCCGGGGAGCTGTTTTTT
TRBV7-6	TRBJ2-5	NA	NA	CASSFLGFGGSVQETQYF	TGTGCCAGCAGCTTCCTAGGCTTTGGGGGGAGCGTCCAAGAGACCCAGTACTTC
TRBV5-1	TRBJ2-7	NA	NA	CASSLVSRGYEQYF	TGCGCCAGCAGCTTGGTGTCTAGGGGCTACGAGCAGTACTTC
TRBV10-3	TRBJ2-7	NA	NA	CATEDSRVPGEQYF	TGTGCCACCGAAGACAGCCGCGTTCCCGGAGAGCAGTACTTC
TRBV19	TRBJ2-3	NA	NA	CATSGGARIGLQYF	TGTGCCACTTCCGGAGGGGCGAGGATTGGACTGCAGTATTTT
TRBV19	TRBJ2-4	TRBD1	NA	CASSISTGGAKNIQYF	TGTGCCAGTAGTATTAGCACAGGGGGAGCCAAAAACATTCAGTACTTC
TRBV10-3	TRBJ1-1	NA	NA	CAITQGDLTEAFF	TGTGCCATCACCCAGGGTGATCTCACTGAAGCTTTCTTT